One and the same sample provided the 6 T cell receptor beta chains below, sequenced in a study of blood T cells in healthy people across ages. It was with a sample-barcoded 5' primer and a J-beta primer mix that a second PCR of roughly 7 to 11 cycles was run. One entry per CDR3 protein results from TCRdb running MiXCR on the 5' RACE reads. The table records about 1.5 million distinct CDR3 sequences, 40% to 45% of them present only once. The sample taken for sequencing was blood. Source of these receptors: a woman aged 18 to 35 in good health.

The J gene is TRBJ2-1, the V gene TRBV27; D call uncertain. V was trimmed by 1 base and J by 9 bases, leaving 13 bases between them. The CDR3 is made up of 14 amino acids. CDR1 and CDR2 from the germline V gene are MNHEY and SMNVEV (reference sequence). Here the CDR3 reads CASSLFPTAIEQFF. As DNA, the CDR3 is TGTGCCAGCAGTTTATTCCCGACGGCGATTGAGCAGTTCTTC.

The chain combines TRBV6-5 with TRBJ2-4; D is perhaps TRBD2 (5 bases). The CDR3 totals 12 residues. The germline V gene has CDR1 MNHEY and CDR2 SVGAGI. V was trimmed by 4 bases and J by 13 bases, leaving 14 bases between them. In DNA form, the CDR3 reads TGTGCCAGCAGTTCCCCGGGAACTGAGCAGTACTTC. Its protein product is CASSSPGTEQYF.

The gene calls are TRBV12-3 or TRBV12-4 and TRBJ2-7; a weak D match, TRBD1 (6 bases). Trimming cost V 5 bases and J 4 bases, with 18 bases left between them. The CDR3 sequence is 15 residues long. The CDR3 region has the DNA TGTGCCAGCAGTACCGGGACAAACGGACCTTACGAGCAGTACTTC. Its translation: CASSTGTNGPYEQYF.

This clonotype was found a few times. V usage is TRBV9 and J usage is TRBJ2-3, with 12 bases matching TRBD2. This CDR3 region has 18 residues. V shed 1 base, J shed 2 bases, and the junction held 8 bases outside the gene matches. The germline gives CDR1 SGDLS, CDR2 YYNGEE. The CDR3 region is CASSVKWTSGDVTDTQYF. CDR3 nucleotides: TGTGCCAGCAGCGTAAAGTGGACTAGCGGGGATGTCACAGATACGCAGTATTTT.

This clonotype appeared a single time. The rearrangement uses TRBV12-3 or TRBV12-4 and TRBJ2-1, with 7 bases aligning to TRBD2. TRBJ2-7 explains the end of the DNA better; the J call may be wrong. The CDR3 is 18 residues long. The CDR3 spells CASSPPGGRASSYNEQYF. The CDR3 region has the DNA TGTGCCAGCAGTCCCCCAGGAGGGAGGGCTAGCTCCTACAATGAGCAGTACTTC.

This clonotype was counted only a few times. The chain joins TRBV10-3 to TRBJ2-6; unclear D gene. This CDR3 region has 14 residues. V gave up 3 bases and J gave up 0 bases, with 3 bases separating them. Per the germline V gene, CDR1 is ENHRY and CDR2 is SYGVKD. CDR3: CAISDRSGANVLTF. The CDR3 DNA reads TGTGCCATCAGTGACCGCTCTGGGGCCAACGTCCTGACTTTC.